This record concerns one T cell receptor (beta chain) sequence. Its antigen is undetermined. This specimen belongs to a study of vaccination effects on CD4 cells after COVID-19. Findings and caveats of the study: Marked clonal contraction was seen in infection- and vaccine-induced clones late after vaccination.

Libraries were prepared by immunoSEQ multiplex PCR; TCRdb keeps only in-frame clonotypes and omits some of them. This sample has about 74,000 clones, with roughly three quarters found just once. With roughly 10 days of culture completed, CD4+ T cells were isolated. IL-2 medium was substituted for half the medium on days 3 and 7. CDR3 length equals 12 residues. Trimming took 4 bases from V and 4 from J, leaving 5 bases between them. The chain employs TRBV12-3 or TRBV12-4 and TRBJ2-1, with D possibly TRBD1 on 5 matching bases. The sequence derives from a human donor who received a COVID-19 vaccine. This specimen consisted of CD4+ T cells from PBMCs cultured without peptide, obtained before COVID-19 vaccination. CDR3 sequence reads: CASSSGYNEQFF. The CDR3 nucleotides read TGTGCCAGCAGTTCAGGGTACAATGAGCAGTTCTTC.